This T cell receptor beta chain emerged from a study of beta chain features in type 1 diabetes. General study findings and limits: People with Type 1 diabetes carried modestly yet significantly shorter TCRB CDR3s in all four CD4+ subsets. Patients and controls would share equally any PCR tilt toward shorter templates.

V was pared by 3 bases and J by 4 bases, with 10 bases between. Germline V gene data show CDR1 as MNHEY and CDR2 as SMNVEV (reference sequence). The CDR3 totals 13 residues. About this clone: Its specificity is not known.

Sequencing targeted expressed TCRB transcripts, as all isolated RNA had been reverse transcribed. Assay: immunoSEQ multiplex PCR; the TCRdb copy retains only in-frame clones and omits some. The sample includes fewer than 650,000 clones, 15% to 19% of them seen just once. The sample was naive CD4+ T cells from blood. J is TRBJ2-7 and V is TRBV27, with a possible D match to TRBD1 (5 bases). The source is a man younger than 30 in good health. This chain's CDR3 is CASSLRQKYEQYF. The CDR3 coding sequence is TGTGCCAGCAGTTTGAGACAGAAGTACGAGCAGTACTTC.